This T cell receptor (beta chain) was identified in a study of T cell responses to AZD1222 COVID-19 vaccine. Study results and caveats: A mostly white British donor set with more females was recruited, and clonal diversity was possibly underestimated. Only 6 or 7 individuals given AZD1222 were seropositive at baseline.

Between the trimmed V and J ends, which lost 0 bases and 2 bases, there was a span of 14 bases. Germline lookup yields CDR1 WNHNN and CDR2 SYGVQD (reference sequence). This CDR3 region has 16 residues. Turning to this clone: Its target is unknown.

Using immunoSEQ multiplex PCR, the repertoire was profiled, and TCRdb retains in-frame clones only, with some absent. Found here are under 110,000 clones, 90% of them singletons; the top ten hold 1.3%. The sequences come from peripheral blood, collected on day 0 of AZD1222 vaccination. This clonotype was obtained from an adult in good health. The V and J genes are TRBV10-1 and TRBJ2-7; no clear D. Here the CDR3 reads CASSESMGNGAYEQYF. CDR3 coding DNA: TGCGCCAGCAGTGAGTCGATGGGGAACGGAGCCTACGAGCAGTACTTC.